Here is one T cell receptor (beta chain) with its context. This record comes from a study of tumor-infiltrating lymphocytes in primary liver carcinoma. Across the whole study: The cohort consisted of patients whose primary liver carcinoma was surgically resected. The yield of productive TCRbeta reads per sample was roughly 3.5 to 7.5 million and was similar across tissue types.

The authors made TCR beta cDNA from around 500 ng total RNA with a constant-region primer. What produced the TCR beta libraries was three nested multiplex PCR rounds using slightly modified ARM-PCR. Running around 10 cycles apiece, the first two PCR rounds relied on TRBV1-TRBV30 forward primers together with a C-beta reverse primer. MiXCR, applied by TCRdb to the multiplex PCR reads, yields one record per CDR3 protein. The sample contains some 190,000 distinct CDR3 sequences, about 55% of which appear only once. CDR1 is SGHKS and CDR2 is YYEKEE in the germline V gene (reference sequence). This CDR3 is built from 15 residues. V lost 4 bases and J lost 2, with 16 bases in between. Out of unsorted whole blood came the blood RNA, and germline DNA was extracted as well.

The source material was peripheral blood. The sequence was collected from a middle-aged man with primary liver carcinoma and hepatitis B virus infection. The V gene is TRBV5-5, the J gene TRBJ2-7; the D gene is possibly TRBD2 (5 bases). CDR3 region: CASSPSPGSAYEQYF. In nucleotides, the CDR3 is TGTGCCAGCAGCCCCTCACCGGGATCCGCCTACGAGCAGTACTTC.